These 25 T cell receptor beta chains came from one sample sequenced in a study of cytomegalovirus exposure and HLA in healthy donors (dated by TCRdb to the late 2010s). Library generation was performed with the immunoSEQ multiplex PCR assay. For the multiplex PCR, a mixture combining 60 forward primers for TCR Vbeta segments and 13 reverse primers for TCR Jbeta segments was used. The immuneACCESS repertoire file appears here via TCRdb, limited to in-frame rearrangements. These files lack a portion of the clones; in checked studies, under half of the deficit traces to unresolved V genes, and the cause of the others is not known. The sample yields 240,000 or so clones; 70% to 90% were counted once. Of the sample, almost 8% falls within the top ten clones. Sequencing was performed on PBMCs. The source of these receptors is an older woman in good health and CMV-seropositive.

The chain recombines TRBV5-1 with TRBJ2-7; the match to TRBD1 covers 9 bases. The germline V gene has CDR1 SGHRS and CDR2 YFSETQ. This CDR3 is built from 14 residues. The V gene end was trimmed by 5 bases and the J gene end by 5 bases; junction bases not matched to a gene: 8. CDR3 DNA sequence: TGCGCCAGCAGTTCCCCGGGACAGGGAAACGAGCAGTACTTC. This sequence encodes CASSSPGQGNEQYF.

This clone showed up just a few times. The rearrangement joins TRBV6-5 to TRBJ2-2; D unresolved. The germline V and J ends were trimmed by 6 bases and 2 bases, with 7 bases remaining between them. Per germline, CDR1 MNHEY and CDR2 SVGAGI. This CDR3 has 13 residues. CDR3: CASRETNTGELFF. The CDR3 nucleotides read TGTGCCAGCAGGGAGACTAACACCGGGGAGCTGTTTTTT.

J is TRBJ1-1 and V is TRBV15; unclear D gene. Germline V CDR1 and CDR2: LNHNV, YYDKDF (reference sequence). V dropped 0 bases and J dropped 3 bases, with 5 bases sitting between them. The CDR3 runs 13 residues. CDR3 loop: CATSRDPDTEAFF. The CDR3, as DNA: TGTGCCACCAGCAGAGACCCGGACACTGAAGCTTTCTTT. Filled out from reference TRBV15 and TRBJ1-1, the complete variable domain reads DAMVIQNPRYQVTQFGKPVTLSCSQTLNHNVMYWYQQKSSQAPKLLFHYYDKDFNNEADTPDNFQSRRPNTSFCFLDIRSPGLGDTAMYLCATSRDPDTEAFFGQGTRLTVV.

The chain is built from TRBV11-2 and TRBJ2-7; 9 nucleotides match TRBD1. Germline V gene lookup returns CDR1 SGHAT and CDR2 FQNNGV. V shed 1 base, J shed 3 bases, and the junction held 4 bases outside the gene matches. The CDR3 has 15 residues. This chain's CDR3 is CASSLGRDRDYEQYF. The CDR3 DNA reads as TGTGCCAGCAGCTTAGGCCGGGACAGGGACTACGAGCAGTACTTC.

V is TRBV5-4 and J is TRBJ1-4; D unresolved. The CDR3 extends over 13 amino acids. From germline, CDR1 is SGHNT and CDR2 YYREEE (reference sequence). Trimming pared 0 bases from V and 4 bases from J, leaving 4 bases between. The CDR3: CASSLGYNEKLFF. DNA of the CDR3: TGTGCCAGCAGCTTGGGTTATAATGAAAAACTGTTTTTT.

This clone was seen a single time. This sequence joins TRBV7-6 and TRBJ2-3, with D hard to call. The CDR3 covers 13 residues. The V gene lost 5 bases and the J gene lost 2 bases, with 8 bases spanning the gap. Germline CDR1 SGHVS, CDR2 FNYEAQ. The CDR3 loop reads CASSRAVTDTQYF. DNA for the CDR3: TGTGCCAGCAGCCGTGCGGTCACAGATACGCAGTATTTT.

This clone appeared a single time. J is TRBJ2-7 and V is TRBV4-1, with D maybe TRBD1 (6 bases). CDR1 MGHRA and CDR2 YSYEKL come from the germline V gene. This CDR3 comprises 13 residues. V was shortened by 4 bases and J by 3 bases, with 10 bases between the two germline ends. The CDR3 here is CASSRGQNYEQYF. The CDR3 DNA follows: TGCGCCAGCAGCCGAGGACAGAACTACGAGCAGTACTTC.

This rearrangement joins TRBV28 to TRBJ1-2; weak D call: TRBD1 (6 bases). The germline V gene has CDR1 MDHEN and CDR2 SYDVKM. The CDR3 length is 12 residues. The germline V and J ends were trimmed by 3 bases and 7 bases, with 9 bases remaining between them. The CDR3 reads CASSFRGSGYTF. The CDR3 DNA reads as TGTGCCAGCAGTTTCAGGGGCTCTGGCTACACCTTC.

The rearrangement uses TRBV5-4 and TRBJ2-5, with unresolved D. The V gene's germline CDR1 is SGHNT and CDR2 YYREEE (reference sequence). The CDR3 consists of 14 residues. The V and J ends lost 0 bases and 1 base respectively, with 7 bases between them. CDR3 region: CASSLDGPQETQYF. DNA for the CDR3: TGTGCCAGCAGCTTGGACGGTCCCCAAGAGACCCAGTACTTC.

V and J are TRBV18 and TRBJ1-1; 7 positions match TRBD1. This CDR3 is 14 amino acids long. CDR1 is KGHSH and CDR2 is LQKENI in the germline V gene. V shed 2 bases and J 6 bases; nucleotides not matched to a gene: 6. CDR3 nucleotide sequence: TGTGCCAGCTCACCAATTACAGGGGCGGCTGAAGCTTTCTTT. Amino acids: CASSPITGAAEAFF.

CDR3 DNA sequence: TGCGCCAGCAGCCAAGCAGGGGGCGACTATGGCTACACCTTC. Protein: CASSQAGGDYGYTF. This chain connects TRBV4-1 to TRBJ1-2; 8 bases fit TRBD1. Germline CDR1 MGHRA, CDR2 YSYEKL. The CDR3 covers 14 residues. Germline trimming cut 1 base from V and 3 bases from J; bases unmatched to any gene: 1.

The chain employs TRBV6-5 and TRBJ2-7; 7 bases fit TRBD1. This CDR3 has 15 amino acids. Germline V lookup: CDR1 MNHEY, CDR2 SVGAGI. The V and J ends lost 0 bases and 2 bases, in that order; junction bases with no gene match: 4. The CDR3 DNA is TGTGCCAGCAGTTACTCGAAGGGACAGACCTACGAGCAGTACTTC. Amino acid sequence: CASSYSKGQTYEQYF.

The chain joins TRBV4-1 to TRBJ2-6; no definite D call. The length of the CDR3 is 19 residues. CDR1 MGHRA and CDR2 YSYEKL come from the germline V gene. V was pared by 0 bases and J by 0 bases, with 15 bases between. CDR3 loop: CASSQEAVAPLSGANVLTF. CDR3 sequence (DNA): TGCGCCAGCAGCCAAGAGGCGGTAGCTCCCCTCTCTGGGGCCAACGTCCTGACTTTC.

The count of this clone is one. The gene calls are TRBV5-6 and TRBJ1-2; D is possibly TRBD1 (6 bases). V dropped 4 bases and J dropped 4 bases, with 17 bases sitting between them. The CDR3 spans 15 residues. Per the germline V gene, CDR1 is SGHDT and CDR2 is YYEEEE. Written as DNA, the CDR3 is TGTGCCAGCAGCCGAGGGTCAGGGGCGCTCTATGGCTACACCTTC. Protein product: CASSRGSGALYGYTF.

J is TRBJ2-3 and V is TRBV30, with D possibly being TRBD2 (5 bases). Between the trimmed V and J ends, which lost 2 bases and 3 bases, there was a span of 18 bases. There are 16 residues in the CDR3. From germline, CDR1 is GTSNPN and CDR2 SVGIG (reference sequence). CDR3 in amino acids: CAWSRAARGLTDTQYF. CDR3 coding DNA: TGTGCCTGGAGTCGGGCGGCCCGAGGGTTGACAGATACGCAGTATTTT.

The chain has TRBV5-1 and TRBJ2-7; 7 nucleotides agree with TRBD1. The V gene end was trimmed by 4 bases and the J gene end by 7 bases; junction bases not matched to a gene: 8. The CDR3 length is 13 residues. Germline assignment: CDR1 SGHRS and CDR2 YFSETQ. CDR3 sequence reads: CASSPMGTDEQYF. The CDR3 nucleotides are TGCGCCAGCAGCCCGATGGGGACAGATGAGCAGTACTTC.

The V gene is TRBV2, the J gene TRBJ1-4, with a possible D match to TRBD1 (6 bases). The CDR3 extends over 15 amino acids. V was trimmed by 5 bases and J by 8 bases, leaving 18 bases between them. The V gene's germline CDR1 is SNHLY and CDR2 FYNNEI. The CDR3 coding sequence is TGTGCCAGCAGTCTTGGGCGGACAGCTATAGAAAAACTGTTTTTT. Protein sequence: CASSLGRTAIEKLFF.

This clone was observed a single time. The chain is built from TRBV12-5 and TRBJ2-7, with a tentative D call TRBD2 (6 bases). Trimming stripped 0 bases from V and 3 bases from J, with 18 bases between. This CDR3 has 17 residues. Looked up from germline, CDR1 is LGHNT and CDR2 is FRNRAP. This CDR3 reads CASGLVPGGGKRYEQYF. The CDR3 region has the DNA TGTGCTAGTGGTTTGGTACCGGGTGGAGGGAAGCGCTACGAGCAGTACTTC.

The chain has TRBV5-1 and TRBJ2-7; D unresolved. The germline V and J ends were trimmed by 0 bases and 3 bases, with 7 bases remaining between them. The germline gives CDR1 SGHRS, CDR2 YFSETQ. This CDR3 has 13 amino acids. CDR3 protein: CASSLGHNYEQYF. The DNA of the CDR3 is TGCGCCAGCAGCTTGGGACACAACTACGAGCAGTACTTC.

This chain joins TRBV27 and TRBJ2-7; possibly TRBD2 for D (6 bases). Trimming took 2 bases from V and 6 from J, leaving 14 bases between them. Per the germline V gene, CDR1 is MNHEY and CDR2 is SMNVEV (reference sequence). The CDR3 is 14 amino acids. For the CDR3, the DNA is TGTGCCAGCAGTTTACTCGGGAGTCTCCTCGAGCAGTACTTC. This encodes CASSLLGSLLEQYF.

This clone was detected once. The chain carries TRBV10-2 and TRBJ2-1, with a weak D call TRBD2 (6 bases). Germline V CDR1 and CDR2: WSHSY, SAAADI. V lost 7 bases to trimming and J lost 10 bases, with 17 bases between them. This CDR3 comprises 13 residues. CDR3 sequence (DNA): TGCGCCAGCAAAAACGGGAGAGGCAACGAGCAGTTCTTC. Translation gives CASKNGRGNEQFF.

This clone appeared a few times. The rearrangement joins TRBV4-1 to TRBJ1-1, with D possibly matching TRBD1 (5 bases). V lost 0 bases, J lost 6 bases, and 14 bases lay in between. This CDR3 has 15 amino acids. Germline CDR1 and CDR2: MGHRA and YSYEKL. This CDR3 is CASSQEGAGWAEAFF. The DNA of the CDR3 is TGCGCCAGCAGCCAAGAAGGGGCAGGGTGGGCTGAAGCTTTCTTT.

A few counts support this clone. The chain recombines TRBV7-3 with TRBJ2-1, with 7 nucleotides matching TRBD2. The CDR3 loop spans 13 amino acids. With 5 bases clipped from V and 7 bases from J, the junction kept 5 bases outside the gene matches. Germline CDR1 SGHTA, CDR2 FQGTGA. The DNA for the CDR3 is TGTGCCAGCAGCCTCGGACTAGTAAATGAGCAGTTCTTC. It codes for CASSLGLVNEQFF. The complete variable domain, with remaining parts taken from reference TRBV7-3 and TRBJ2-1, reads GAGVSQTPSNKVTEKGKYVELRCDPISGHTALYWYRQSLGQGPEFLIYFQGTGAADDSGLPNDRFFAVRPEGSVSTLKIQRTERGDSAVYLCASSLGLVNEQFFGPGTRLTVL.

This chain joins TRBV7-9 and TRBJ1-5, with TRBD1 matching over 10 bases. The CDR3 length is 16 residues. Germline V CDR1 and CDR2: SEHNR, FQNEAQ (reference sequence). Germline trimming cut 5 bases from V and 6 bases from J; bases unmatched to any gene: 10. The CDR3 spells CASSATGQGMSQPQHF. The DNA of the CDR3 is TGTGCCAGCAGCGCCACGGGACAGGGGATGAGTCAGCCCCAGCATTTT.

The rearrangement uses TRBV4-2 and TRBJ2-1; TRBD2 matches 13 bases. The CDR3 covers 17 residues. Unmatched junction bases numbered 8, after V lost 1 base and J lost 8 bases. CDR1 is LGHNA, CDR2 YNFKEQ, per germline. The CDR3 nucleotides are TGTGCCAGCAGCCAAGTTGCTGGACTAGCGGGGGACCATGAGCAGTTCTTC. It specifies CASSQVAGLAGDHEQFF.